The 10 T cell receptor beta chains reported below all come from one sample, sequenced in a study of T cells in women clearing cervical HPV infection. Clones were read by immunoSEQ multiplex PCR, and TCRdb kept only the in-frame ones, dropping some. This table lists 30,000 to 45,000 clones. The sequenced material came from blood buffy coat. These receptors all come from a woman aged 18 to 75 with a cervical HPV16 infection that either progressed to CIN3+ or cleared (not recorded which).

A remark on this clone: The CDR3 end is not reached by the read, which stops 3 residues before it; the germline J gene fills it in. This chain uses TRBV7-6 with TRBJ2-4, with D perhaps assigned TRBD1 or TRBD2 (7 bases each). Germline V gene lookup returns CDR1 SGHVS and CDR2 FNYEAQ. The CDR3 loop spans 17 amino acids. CDR3 DNA (partial): TGTGCCAGCAGCTTAGCCCTAAGGGAGGGGGCGCAGGATGGT. Residues: CASSLALREGAQDG. The CDR3 as a whole reads CASSLALREGAQDGQYF.

Concerning this clone: The sequenced fragment ends 3 residues before the CDR3 boundary, so the rest is inferred from the germline J gene. V gene TRBV18 combines with J gene TRBJ2-4, with D perhaps TRBD1 (6 bases). The V gene's germline CDR1 is KGHSH and CDR2 LQKENI. The CDR3 totals 14 residues. The CDR3 spells CASSPGGNGYGQYF. Partial CDR3 DNA: TGTGCCAGCTCACCAGGGGGCAATGGCTATGGT.

The sequenced part of the CDR3 DNA is TGTGCCAGCAGCTTAGGCCAGGGGGAGACAGAGACC. Protein: CASSLGQGETET. The entire CDR3 protein reads CASSLGQGETETQYF. This chain links TRBV11-3 with TRBJ2-5; 7 bases line up with TRBD1. The read is 3 residues too short to cover the CDR3 end, so that end is filled in from the germline J gene. The CDR3 runs to 15 residues. With V trimmed by 1 base and J by 4 bases, 6 bases remained unmatched. Germline V gene lookup returns CDR1 SGHNT and CDR2 YENEEA.

Details on this clone: From the germline J gene comes the end of the CDR3, since the read stops 3 residues before it. The rearrangement links TRBV28 to TRBJ2-1, with 7 nucleotides matching TRBD1. This CDR3 has 15 residues. Trimming took 6 bases from V and 8 from J; bases not matched to a gene: 13. Germline-derived CDR1 and CDR2 are MDHEN and SYDVKM. CDR3 sequence: CASRQGQRQYYEQFF. CDR3 DNA, as far as it was read: TGTGCCAGCAGGCAGGGACAGAGGCAATACTATGAG.

About this clone itself: The CDR3 extends 3 residues past the end of the read, so its final part is completed from the germline J gene. V gene TRBV7-4 combines with J gene TRBJ2-2; a weak D match, TRBD1 (6 bases). CDR1 is SGHVT and CDR2 is SQSDAQ in the germline V gene. The CDR3 runs to 17 residues. The CDR3 sequence: CASSLLGQGQGNEKLFF. The sequenced part of the CDR3 DNA is TGTGCCAGCAGCTTACTGGGGCAGGGGCAGGGTAATGAAAAG.

As regards this clone: The read terminates 3 residues before the CDR3 end, so the remaining end is supplied by the germline J gene. The chain uses TRBV6-1 and TRBJ1-2, with a tentative D call TRBD1 (5 bases). Germline V gene sequence: CDR1 MNHNS, CDR2 SASEGT. The CDR3 length is 15 residues. V was pared by 3 bases and J by 2 bases, with 13 bases between. CDR3 residues: CASSERIGGNYGYTF. The CDR3 bases that were read are TGTGCCAGCAGTGAGAGGATCGGGGGAAACTATGGC.

Comment on this clone: The junction shows a germline mismatch at one end, possibly a read error. The CDR3 end is not reached by the read, which stops 3 residues before it; the germline J gene fills it in. The sample holds other DNA sequences that translate to the same CDR3. V gene TRBV13 combines with J gene TRBJ1-3, with D possibly matching TRBD1 (5 bases). The CDR3 has 15 amino acids. Germline V gene lookup returns CDR1 PRHDT and CDR2 FYEKMQ (reference sequence). CDR3 sequence reads: CASSSGRRAGNTIYF. The covered CDR3 bases are TGTGCCAGCAGCTCGGGCCGCAGGGCTGGAAACACA. Looking up the rest from reference TRBV13 and TRBJ1-3 gives the full variable domain: AAGVIQSPRHLIKEKRETATLKCYPIPRHDTVYWYQQGPGQDPQFLISFYEKMQSDKGSIPDRFSAQQFSDYHSELNMSSLELGDSALYFCASSSGRRAGNTIYFGEGSWLTVV.

With respect to this clone: The read finishes 3 residues shy of the CDR3 end, and the germline J gene is used to complete it. This chain connects TRBV28 to TRBJ2-7; 8 positions agree with TRBD1. The CDR3 runs 15 residues. V shed 5 bases, J shed 2 bases, and the junction held 8 bases outside the gene matches. Germline loops: CDR1 MDHEN, CDR2 SYDVKM. CDR3 DNA, as far as it was read: TGTGCCAGCAGTCCCGGGACAGGCCCTACCTACGAG. Its protein is CASSPGTGPTYE. The full CDR3 protein reads CASSPGTGPTYEQYF.

With regard to this clone: The read halts 3 residues ahead of the CDR3 end, with the missing end drawn from the germline J gene. The V and J genes are TRBV19 and TRBJ1-1; perhaps TRBD1 as D (6 bases). Looked up from germline, CDR1 is LNHDA and CDR2 is SQIVND (reference sequence). There are 14 residues in the CDR3. Trimming removed 6 bases from V and 0 bases from J, with 11 bases in between. The CDR3 sequence is CASREGHMNTEAFF. The sequenced CDR3 bases are TGTGCCAGTAGGGAGGGACACATGAACACTGAA. Combining the CDR3 with reference TRBV19 and TRBJ1-1 gives the whole variable domain DGGITQSPKYLFRKEGQNVTLSCEQNLNHDAMYWYRQDPGQGLRLIYYSQIVNDFQKGDIAEGYSVSREKKESFPLTVTSAQKNPTAFYLCASREGHMNTEAFFGQGTRLTVV.

As concerns this clone: The CDR3 end lies 3 residues beyond the end of the read and is filled in from the germline J gene. V usage is TRBV10-2 and J usage is TRBJ2-7, with 8 bases fitting TRBD1. Losses at the gene ends were 5 bases for V and 2 bases for J; bases not matched to a gene: 5. The germline V gene encodes CDR1 WSHSY and CDR2 SAAADI. This CDR3 is built from 14 residues. CDR3 bases read: TGCGCCAGCAGTCCCTTACAGGGGGCCTACGAG. Its protein is CASSPLQGAYE. The entire CDR3 protein is CASSPLQGAYEQYF.